This T cell receptor beta chain stems from a study of tumor and adjacent non-tumor tissue in lung cancer. The template was RNA from unsorted bulk tissue. The library came from three nested PCR rounds adapted from ARM-PCR protocols. TCRdb used MiXCR to reprocess the multiplex PCR reads, holding one entry per CDR3 protein. Of some 77,000 distinct CDR3 sequences detected, around 70% appear once; the ten largest clones hold around an eighth. The CDR3 contains 14 residues. Germline CDR1 reads MNHEY; CDR2 reads SVGAGI. V was pared by 9 bases and J by 5 bases, with 16 bases between. This receptor was taken from a woman aged 70-85 years with non-small cell lung cancer. Sequencing used lung tumor tissue. The chain is built from TRBV6-5 and TRBJ2-2; D is unresolved. The CDR3 DNA reads as TGTGCCAGGAGTGTTCCTAGTGGTACCGGGGAGCTGTTTTTT. This translates into CARSVPSGTGELFF.